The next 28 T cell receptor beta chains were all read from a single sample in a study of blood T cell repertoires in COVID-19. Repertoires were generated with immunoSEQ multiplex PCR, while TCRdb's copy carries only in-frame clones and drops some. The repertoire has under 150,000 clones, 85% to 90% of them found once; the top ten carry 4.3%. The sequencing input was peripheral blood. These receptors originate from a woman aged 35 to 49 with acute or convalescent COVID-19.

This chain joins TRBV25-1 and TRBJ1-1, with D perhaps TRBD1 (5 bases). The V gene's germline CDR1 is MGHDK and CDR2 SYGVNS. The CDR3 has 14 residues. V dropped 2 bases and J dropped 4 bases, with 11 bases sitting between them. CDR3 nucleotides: TGTGCCAGCAGTGAACAGGGCCTGGGCACTGAAGCTTTCTTT. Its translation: CASSEQGLGTEAFF.

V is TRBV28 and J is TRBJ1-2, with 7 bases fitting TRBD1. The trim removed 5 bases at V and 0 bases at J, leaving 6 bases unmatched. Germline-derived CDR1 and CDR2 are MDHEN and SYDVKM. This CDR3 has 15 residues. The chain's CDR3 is CASSLQGPTNYGYTF. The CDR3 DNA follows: TGTGCCAGCAGTCTACAGGGGCCTACTAACTATGGCTACACCTTC.

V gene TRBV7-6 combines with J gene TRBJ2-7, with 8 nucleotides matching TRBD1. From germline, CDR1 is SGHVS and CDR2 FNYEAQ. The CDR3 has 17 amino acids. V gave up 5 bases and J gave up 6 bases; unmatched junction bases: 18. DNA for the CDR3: TGTGCCAGCAGCCGGGACAGGCGATTGCGCTTTTACGCCGAGCAGTACTTC. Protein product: CASSRDRRLRFYAEQYF.

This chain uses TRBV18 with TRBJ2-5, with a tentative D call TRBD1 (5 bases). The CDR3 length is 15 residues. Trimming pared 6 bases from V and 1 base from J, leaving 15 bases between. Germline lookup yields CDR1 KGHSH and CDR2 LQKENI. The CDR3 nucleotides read TGTGCCAGCTCGGATTTGGGCAGGGCCCAAGAGACCCAGTACTTC. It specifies CASSDLGRAQETQYF.

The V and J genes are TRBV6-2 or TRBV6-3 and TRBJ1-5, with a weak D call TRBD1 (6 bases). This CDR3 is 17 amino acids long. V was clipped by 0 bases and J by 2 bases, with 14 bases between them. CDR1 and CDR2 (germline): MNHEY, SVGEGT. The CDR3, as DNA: TGTGCCAGCAGTTACTCCGGGAATCGGACAGGCAATCAGCCCCAGCATTTT. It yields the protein CASSYSGNRTGNQPQHF.

The CDR3 protein is CASSHGQGANTEAFF. The CDR3 DNA is TGCGCCAGCAGCCACGGACAGGGGGCGAACACTGAAGCTTTCTTT. This rearrangement joins TRBV4-1 to TRBJ1-1, with 11 bases identical to TRBD1. Germline-derived CDR1 and CDR2 are MGHRA and YSYEKL. V lost 3 bases, J lost 1 base, and 1 base stayed unmatched. This CDR3 is 15 amino acids long.

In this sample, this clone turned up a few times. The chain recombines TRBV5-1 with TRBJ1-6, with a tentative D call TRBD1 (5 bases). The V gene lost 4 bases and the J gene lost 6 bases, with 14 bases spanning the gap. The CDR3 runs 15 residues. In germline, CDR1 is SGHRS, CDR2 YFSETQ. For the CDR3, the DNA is TGCGCCAGCAGCCCTATGGCCGGGGGTAATTCACCCCTCCACTTT. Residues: CASSPMAGGNSPLHF.

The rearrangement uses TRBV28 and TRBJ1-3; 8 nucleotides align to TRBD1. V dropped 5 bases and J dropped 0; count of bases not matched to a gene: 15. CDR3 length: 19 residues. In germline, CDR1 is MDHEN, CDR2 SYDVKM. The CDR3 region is CASSLQFLRTGSSGNTIYF. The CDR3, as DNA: TGTGCCAGCAGTCTCCAATTCCTAAGGACAGGGAGCTCTGGAAACACCATATATTTT.

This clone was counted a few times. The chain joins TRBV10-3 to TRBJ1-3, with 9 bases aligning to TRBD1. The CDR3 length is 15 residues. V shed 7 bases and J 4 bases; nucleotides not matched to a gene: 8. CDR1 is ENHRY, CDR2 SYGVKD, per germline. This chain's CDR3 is CAINSDRGFGNTIYF. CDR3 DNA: TGTGCCATCAATTCGGACAGGGGATTCGGAAACACCATATATTTT.

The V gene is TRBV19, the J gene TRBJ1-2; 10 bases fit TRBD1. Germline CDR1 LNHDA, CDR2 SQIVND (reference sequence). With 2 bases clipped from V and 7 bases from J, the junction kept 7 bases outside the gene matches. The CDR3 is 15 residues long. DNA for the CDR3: TGTGCCAGTAGTATATTCCTCGGACAGGGGGGTGGCTACACCTTC. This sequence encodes CASSIFLGQGGGYTF.

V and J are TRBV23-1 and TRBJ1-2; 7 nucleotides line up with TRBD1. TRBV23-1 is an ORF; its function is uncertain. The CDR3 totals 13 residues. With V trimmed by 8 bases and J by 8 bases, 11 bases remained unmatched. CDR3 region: CASGPRGIKGYTF. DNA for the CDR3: TGCGCCAGCGGCCCCAGGGGGATAAAGGGCTACACCTTC.

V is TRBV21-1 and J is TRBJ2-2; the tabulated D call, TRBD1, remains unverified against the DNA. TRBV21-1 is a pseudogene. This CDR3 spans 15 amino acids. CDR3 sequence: CASSKADRNTGELFF. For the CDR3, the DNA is TGTGCCAGCAGCAAAGCGGACAGGAACACCGGGGAGCTGTTTTTT.

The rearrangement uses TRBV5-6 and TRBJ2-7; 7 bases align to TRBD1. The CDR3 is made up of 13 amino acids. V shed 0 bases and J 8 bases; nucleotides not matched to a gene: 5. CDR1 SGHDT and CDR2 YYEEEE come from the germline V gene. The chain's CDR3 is CASSLGTGLKQYF. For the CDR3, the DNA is TGTGCCAGCAGCTTGGGGACAGGCCTCAAGCAGTACTTC. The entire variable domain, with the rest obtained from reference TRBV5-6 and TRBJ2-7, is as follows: DAGVTQSPTHLIKTRGQQVTLRCSPKSGHDTVSWYQQALGQGPQFIFQYYEEEERQRGNFPDRFSGHQFPNYSSELNVNALLLGDSALYLCASSLGTGLKQYFGPGTRLTVT.

CDR3 protein: CASSVHSGSSYEQYF. The DNA for the CDR3 is TGTGCCAGCAGCGTTCATTCGGGGTCGTCCTACGAGCAGTACTTC. The chain has TRBV9 and TRBJ2-7; D possibly corresponds to TRBD2 (5 bases). V shed 2 bases and J shed 1 base, with 13 bases lying between them. The CDR3 runs to 15 residues. Germline CDR1 SGDLS, CDR2 YYNGEE.

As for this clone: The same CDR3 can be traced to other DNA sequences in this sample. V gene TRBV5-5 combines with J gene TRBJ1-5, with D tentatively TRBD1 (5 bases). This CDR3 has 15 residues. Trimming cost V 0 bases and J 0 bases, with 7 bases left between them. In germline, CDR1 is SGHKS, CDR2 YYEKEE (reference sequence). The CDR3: CASSLGQNSNQPQHF. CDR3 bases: TGTGCCAGCAGCTTGGGACAGAATAGCAATCAGCCCCAGCATTTT.

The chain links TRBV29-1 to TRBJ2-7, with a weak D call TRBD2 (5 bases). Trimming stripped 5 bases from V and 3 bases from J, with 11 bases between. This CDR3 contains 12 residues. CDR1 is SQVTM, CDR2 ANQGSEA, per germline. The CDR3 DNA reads TGCAGCGTTTCTATACGGGACTACGAGCAGTACTTC. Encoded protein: CSVSIRDYEQYF.

The CDR3 DNA follows: TGTGCCAGCAGCGTTGGGGCGGGGGGGAGCACAGATACGCAGTATTTT. This encodes CASSVGAGGSTDTQYF. This chain uses TRBV9 with TRBJ2-3; 9 nucleotides line up with TRBD2. J was trimmed by 0 bases and V by 2 bases; bases with no gene match: 4. CDR1 and CDR2 (germline): SGDLS, YYNGEE. This CDR3 contains 16 residues.

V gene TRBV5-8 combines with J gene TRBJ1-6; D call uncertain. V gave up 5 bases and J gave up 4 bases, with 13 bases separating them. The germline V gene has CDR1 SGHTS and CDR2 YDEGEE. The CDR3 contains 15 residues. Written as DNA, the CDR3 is TGTGCCAGCAGTCCTGAGACTGATTATAATTCACCCCTCCACTTT. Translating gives CASSPETDYNSPLHF. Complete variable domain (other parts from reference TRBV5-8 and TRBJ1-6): EAGVTQSPTHLIKTRGQQATLRCSPISGHTSVYWYQQALGLGLQFLLWYDEGEERNRGNFPPRFSGRQFPNYSSELNVNALELEDSALYLCASSPETDYNSPLHFGNGTRLTVT.

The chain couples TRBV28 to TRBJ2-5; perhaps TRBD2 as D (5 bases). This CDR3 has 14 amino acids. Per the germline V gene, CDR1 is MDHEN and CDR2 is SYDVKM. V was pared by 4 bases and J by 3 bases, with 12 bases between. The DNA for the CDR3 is TGTGCCAGCAGTTCCCGACTAAGCGAAGAGACCCAGTACTTC. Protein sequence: CASSSRLSEETQYF.

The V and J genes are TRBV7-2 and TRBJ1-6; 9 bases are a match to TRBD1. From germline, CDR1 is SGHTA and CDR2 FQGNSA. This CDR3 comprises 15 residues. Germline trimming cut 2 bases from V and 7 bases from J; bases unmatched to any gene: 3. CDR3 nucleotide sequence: TGTGCCAGCAGCTTAACGGGACAGGGAAATTCACCCCTCCACTTT. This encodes CASSLTGQGNSPLHF.

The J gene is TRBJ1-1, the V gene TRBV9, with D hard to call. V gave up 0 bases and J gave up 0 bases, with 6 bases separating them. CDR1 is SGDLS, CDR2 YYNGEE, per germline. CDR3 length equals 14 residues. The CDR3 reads CASSVAQMNTEAFF. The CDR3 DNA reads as TGTGCCAGCAGCGTAGCACAGATGAACACTGAAGCTTTCTTT.

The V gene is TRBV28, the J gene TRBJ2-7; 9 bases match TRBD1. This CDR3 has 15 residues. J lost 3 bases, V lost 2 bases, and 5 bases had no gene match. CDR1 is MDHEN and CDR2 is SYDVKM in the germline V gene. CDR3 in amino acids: CASSLVWDRVYEQYF. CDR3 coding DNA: TGTGCCAGCAGTTTAGTGTGGGACAGGGTCTACGAGCAGTACTTC.

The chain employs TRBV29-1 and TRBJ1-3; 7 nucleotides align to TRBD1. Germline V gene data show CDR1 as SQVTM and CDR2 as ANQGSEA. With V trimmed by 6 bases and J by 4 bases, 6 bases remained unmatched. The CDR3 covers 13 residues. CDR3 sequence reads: CSVVDRTGNTIYF. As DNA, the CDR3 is TGCAGCGTGGTGGACAGGACCGGAAACACCATATATTTT.

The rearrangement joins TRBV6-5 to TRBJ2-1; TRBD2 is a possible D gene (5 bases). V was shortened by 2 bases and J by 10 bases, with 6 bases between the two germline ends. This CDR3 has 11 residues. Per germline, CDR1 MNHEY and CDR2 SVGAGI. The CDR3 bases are TGTGCCAGCAGTTACGGGGAGGAGCAGTTCTTC. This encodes CASSYGEEQFF.

CDR3 region: CASSEGGGWETQYF. The CDR3 DNA reads TGTGCCAGCAGTGAGGGGGGGGGATGGGAGACCCAGTACTTC. The chain links TRBV6-1 to TRBJ2-5; 7 bases are shared with TRBD2. Germline CDR1 MNHNS, CDR2 SASEGT. CDR3 length equals 14 residues. V trimming: 3 bases; J trimming: 5 bases; junction bases outside the gene matches: 6.

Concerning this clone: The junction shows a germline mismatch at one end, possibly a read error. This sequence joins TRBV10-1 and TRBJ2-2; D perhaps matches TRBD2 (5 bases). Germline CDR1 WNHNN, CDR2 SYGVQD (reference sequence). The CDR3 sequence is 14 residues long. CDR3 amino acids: CASSESSTHRGAVF. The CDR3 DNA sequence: TGCGCCAGCAGTGAGTCCTCGACTCACCGGGGAGCTGTTTTT.

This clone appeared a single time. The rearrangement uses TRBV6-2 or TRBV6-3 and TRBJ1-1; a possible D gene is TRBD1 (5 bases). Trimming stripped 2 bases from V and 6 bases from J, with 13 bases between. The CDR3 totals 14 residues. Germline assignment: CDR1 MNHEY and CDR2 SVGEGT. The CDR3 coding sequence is TGTGCCAGCAGTTACCCTACAGGTTCCGCTGAAGCTTTCTTT. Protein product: CASSYPTGSAEAFF.

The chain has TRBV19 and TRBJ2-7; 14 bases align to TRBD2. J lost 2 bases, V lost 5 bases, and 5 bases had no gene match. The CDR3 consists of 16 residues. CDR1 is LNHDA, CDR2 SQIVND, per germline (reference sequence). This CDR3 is CASSSRTSGGPYEQYF. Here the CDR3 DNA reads TGTGCCAGTAGTTCTCGGACTAGCGGGGGGCCCTACGAGCAGTACTTC.